A single sample is the source of the 8 T cell receptor beta chains below, sequenced in a study of blood T cells in healthy people across ages. Alongside a J-beta primer mix, a sample-barcoded 5' primer served in a second PCR lasting about 7 to 11 cycles. One entry per CDR3 protein, called by TCRdb with MiXCR from the 5' RACE reads. The table records roughly 2 million distinct CDR3 sequences, about 50% of them present only once. The sequenced sample was blood. The receptors were gathered from a woman between 40 and 50 years old in good health.

The chain couples TRBV7-2 to TRBJ2-1; 13 bases fit TRBD2. The germline V gene has CDR1 SGHTA and CDR2 FQGNSA. V shed 5 bases and J 3 bases; nucleotides not matched to a gene: 10. CDR3 length: 18 residues. The CDR3 sequence is CASSRGTSGVVVYNEQFF. The CDR3 DNA follows: TGTGCCAGCAGCCGAGGGACTAGCGGGGTGGTAGTCTACAATGAGCAGTTCTTC.

The genes are TRBV6-6 and TRBJ1-2; D gene uncertain. CDR3 length: 13 residues. V shed 5 bases and J shed 6 bases, with 13 bases lying between them. Per germline, CDR1 MNHNY and CDR2 SVGAGI (reference sequence). CDR3 bases: TGTGCCAGCAGTCACACGGGTAGGAATGGCTACACCTTC. This sequence encodes CASSHTGRNGYTF.

In this sample, this clonotype turned up a few times. The rearrangement joins TRBV11-1 to TRBJ2-1; the D gene is possibly TRBD1 (5 bases). CDR1 is SGHAT and CDR2 is FQDESV in the germline V gene (reference sequence). The V gene lost 2 bases and the J gene lost 4 bases, with 12 bases spanning the gap. The CDR3 length is 15 residues. CDR3 DNA sequence: TGTGCCAGCAGCTTATCAGCGTCAGGGTACAATGAGCAGTTCTTC. This translates into CASSLSASGYNEQFF. Supplemented by reference TRBV11-1 and TRBJ2-1, the full variable domain reads EAEVAQSPRYKITEKSQAVAFWCDPISGHATLYWYRQILGQGPELLVQFQDESVVDDSQLPKDRFSAERLKGVDSTLKIQPAELGDSAMYLCASSLSASGYNEQFFGPGTRLTVL.

The rearrangement uses TRBV28 and TRBJ2-5; 8 nucleotides line up with TRBD1. With 8 bases clipped from V and 5 bases from J, the junction kept 16 bases outside the gene matches. Germline V gene lookup returns CDR1 MDHEN and CDR2 SYDVKM. CDR3 size: 16 residues. The CDR3 loop reads CASLAVNQGAGETQYF. The DNA for the CDR3 is TGTGCCAGCCTAGCCGTCAATCAGGGGGCGGGGGAGACCCAGTACTTC.

The chain has TRBV15 and TRBJ1-5; D call uncertain. Germline assignment: CDR1 LNHNV and CDR2 YYDKDF (reference sequence). Trimming took off 5 bases at V and 5 bases at J, with 10 bases between the two ends. The length of the CDR3 is 13 residues. DNA of the CDR3: TGTGCCACCAGCGGCGGCCCTGATCAGCCCCAGCATTTT. The encoded protein is CATSGGPDQPQHF.

This clonotype was detected a few times. V usage is TRBV6-2 or TRBV6-3 and J usage is TRBJ2-5, with D possibly being TRBD2 (5 bases). From germline, CDR1 is MNHEY and CDR2 SVGEGT. The V and J ends lost 6 bases and 4 bases respectively, with 15 bases between them. The CDR3 is made up of 14 amino acids. Here the CDR3 reads CASRDSWTGETQYF. CDR3 DNA sequence: TGTGCCAGCAGGGACTCCTGGACCGGAGAGACCCAGTACTTC.

The chain couples TRBV15 to TRBJ2-3; 7 nucleotides line up with TRBD1. The junction had 12 bases not matched to a gene; V was cut back by 2 bases and J by 4 bases. The germline V gene encodes CDR1 LNHNV and CDR2 YYDKDF (reference sequence). This CDR3 region has 17 residues. DNA for the CDR3: TGTGCCACCAGCAGAATAGACAGGGATGTAGGTTCAGATACGCAGTATTTT. It encodes CATSRIDRDVGSDTQYF.

The sample holds a few counts of this clonotype. The rearrangement links TRBV29-1 to TRBJ1-2; no definite D call. CDR1 is SQVTM, CDR2 ANQGSEA, per germline. V lost 5 bases and J 5 bases, leaving 15 bases between the germline ends. The CDR3 covers 13 residues. CDR3 bases: TGCAGCGTTCCTCCGGCCGAGCATTATGGCTACACCTTC. Its translation is CSVPPAEHYGYTF.